This T cell receptor (beta chain) is drawn from a study of OX40 agonist ivuxolimab in advanced cancers. The study's findings and limits: The study observed clonal expansion of CD4+ and CD8+ blood T cells by week 6 at 0.1 to 3.0 mg/kg.

Notes on this clone: Its antigen is not identified.

Some clones are missing from TCRdb's copy, which holds only in-frame ones; the method was immunoSEQ multiplex PCR. The table lists 65,000 to 70,000 clones, roughly 87% of them singletons, with less than 3.5% in the top ten. This CDR3 region has 16 residues. Per germline, CDR1 SGHTA and CDR2 FQGTGA. The junction had 10 bases not matched to a gene; V was cut back by 5 bases and J by 4 bases. The genes are TRBV7-3 and TRBJ1-1; 10 bases are shared with TRBD1. This sequence was found in an adult with an advanced solid tumor such as melanoma, head and neck, liver or kidney cancer. Sequenced material: CD4+ or CD8+ T cells sorted from blood, taken in a trial of the OX40 agonist ivuxolimab. The CDR3 sequence is CASSPVPDRGGTEAFF. CDR3 in DNA: TGTGCCAGCAGCCCCGTCCCGGACAGGGGGGGCACTGAAGCTTTCTTT.